This T cell receptor (beta chain) was observed in a study of blood T cells in healthy people across ages. On the study more broadly: There was about one barcoded beta molecule captured by template switching per two T cells.

Study findings and constraints: There was no known CMV status for donors, so expanded clonotype changes were possibly confounded. No conclusive comparison of naive versus antigen-experienced cells was possible with unsorted PBMCs.

This clonotype has only a few counts. Its antigen is currently unknown. Its ends do not fully match the called genes, so a read error is possible. The CDR3 extends over 14 amino acids. From germline, CDR1 is SGHTA and CDR2 FQGNSA. For the second PCR, which ran for about 7 to 12 cycles, a sample-barcoded 5' primer and a J-beta primer mix were used. TCRdb analysed the 5' RACE reads with MiXCR anew, one entry per CDR3 protein. Here the sample spans hundreds of thousands of distinct CDR3 sequences, 24% being singletons. This same sample was also taken into another study, of T cells of mothers and their children. From that second work: The people who donated were a few healthy Caucasian mothers and their six children.

The TCR originated in a boy aged 5 to 17 in good health. Sequenced input: blood. V gene TRBV7-2 combines with J gene TRBJ1-1; D is undetermined. In nucleotides, the CDR3 is TGTGCCAGCAGCTTAAGCCCCGGGGTGACTGAAGCCTTCTTT. Its translation is CASSLSPGVTEAFF.